This entry lists 22 T cell receptor beta chains sequenced from one sample in a study of OX40 agonist ivuxolimab in advanced cancers. The method was the immunoSEQ multiplex PCR assay. TCRdb took over this immuneACCESS table, retaining in-frame rearrangements with V and J assigned. Such tables are incomplete; in checked studies, under half of the missing clones stem from an unresolved V gene, and the remainder is unexplained. The sample data list about 87,000 clones, and around nine tenths of these were observed just once. Around 1.5% of the sample goes to the ten largest clones. The sequences come from CD4+ or CD8+ T cells sorted from blood, collected in a trial of the OX40 agonist ivuxolimab. Every receptor here comes from an adult with an advanced solid tumor such as melanoma, head and neck, liver or kidney cancer.

In regard to this clone: This likely stems from a read error, as it lies one base from a far larger clone. This chain links TRBV6-9 with TRBJ1-4; no clear D. Germline-derived CDR1 and CDR2 are MNHGY and SVAAGI. V lost 3 bases, J lost 4 bases, and 9 bases lay in between. This CDR3 spans 14 amino acids. Written as DNA, the CDR3 is TGTGCCAGCAGTTACGGGCAGCATAATGAAAAACTGTTTTTT. Protein product: CASSYGQHNEKLFF.

This clone was seen only once. The J gene is TRBJ2-2, the V gene TRBV7-8, with a weak D call TRBD2 (5 bases). Trimming stripped 1 base from V and 1 base from J, with 10 bases between. The germline V gene has CDR1 SGHVS and CDR2 FQNEAQ. The CDR3 spans 16 residues. CDR3 DNA: TGTGCCAGCAGCTTAGAGGCGGGTGTGAACACCGGGGAGCTGTTTTTT. Its protein product is CASSLEAGVNTGELFF. Supplemented by reference TRBV7-8 and TRBJ2-2, the full variable domain reads GAGVSQSPRYKVAKRGQDVALRCDPISGHVSLFWYQQALGQGPEFLTYFQNEAQLDKSGLPSDRFFAERPEGSVSTLKIQRTQQEDSAVYLCASSLEAGVNTGELFFGEGSRLTVL.

This chain connects TRBV19 to TRBJ1-1, with D perhaps TRBD1 (6 bases). V lost 4 bases to trimming and J lost 4 bases, with 16 bases between them. Per the germline V gene, CDR1 is LNHDA and CDR2 is SQIVND (reference sequence). The CDR3 runs to 15 residues. As DNA, the CDR3 is TGTGCCAGTAGTAGAGGACTTTCCAGGGGCACTGAAGCTTTCTTT. Its protein product is CASSRGLSRGTEAFF.

This clone appeared once. One end of the junction fails to match germline, which may point to a read error. The chain combines TRBV7-2 with TRBJ2-7; unclear D gene. The CDR3 sequence is 10 residues long. CDR1 and CDR2 from the germline V gene are SGHTA and FQGNSA. The CDR3 nucleotides read TGTGCCAGCAGCCTAGACACCGTACTCTTC. It is translated as CASSLDTVLF.

V and J are TRBV30 and TRBJ1-5, with D hard to call. With 2 bases removed from V and 0 bases from J, the gap between germline ends came to 8 bases. The CDR3 contains 14 residues. Germline V gene sequence: CDR1 GTSNPN, CDR2 SVGIG (reference sequence). Written as DNA, the CDR3 is TGTGCCTGGAGTCGAACAGCTAGCAATCAGCCCCAGCATTTT. Protein: CAWSRTASNQPQHF.

This clone appeared a single time. The chain carries TRBV20-1 and TRBJ2-7, with D perhaps TRBD1 or TRBD2 (5 bases each). V gave up 8 bases and J gave up 3 bases, with 11 bases separating them. The V gene's germline CDR1 is DFQATT and CDR2 SNEGSKA (reference sequence). This CDR3 region has 11 residues. The CDR3 spells CSKGRSYEQYF. The CDR3 bases are TGCAGTAAGGGACGGAGCTACGAGCAGTACTTC.

This chain connects TRBV7-2 to TRBJ2-5; 15 positions agree with TRBD2. Germline V lookup: CDR1 SGHTA, CDR2 FQGNSA. The CDR3 length is 16 residues. J gave up 3 bases and V 4 bases, and 3 bases lay outside the gene matches. CDR3 DNA: TGTGCCAGCAGCTCAGGACTAGCGGGAGGGGAAGAGACCCAGTACTTC. As protein: CASSSGLAGGEETQYF.

The J gene is TRBJ1-2, the V gene TRBV2; D is unclear. V was cut by 1 base and J by 8 bases, with 14 bases left in between. The CDR3 has 14 amino acids. Germline lookup yields CDR1 SNHLY and CDR2 FYNNEI. CDR3: CASSEGTAFRGYTF. The CDR3 region has the DNA TGTGCCAGCAGTGAAGGGACGGCCTTTCGGGGCTACACCTTC.

The gene calls are TRBV10-3 and TRBJ2-7, with D perhaps matching TRBD1 (5 bases). Germline values: CDR1 ENHRY, CDR2 SYGVKD. This CDR3 region has 13 residues. V was clipped by 7 bases and J by 1 base, with 11 bases between them. The CDR3 reads CAINRGLSYEQYF. The DNA of the CDR3 is TGTGCCATCAATAGGGGTCTTTCCTACGAGCAGTACTTC.

The chain is built from TRBV6-6 and TRBJ2-7, with 7 bases lining up with TRBD2. Germline V gene sequence: CDR1 MNHNY, CDR2 SVGAGI (reference sequence). V lost 4 bases and J lost 3; bases outside the gene matches: 9. The CDR3 spans 15 residues. The CDR3 loop is CASSSAGPENYEQYF. As DNA, the CDR3 is TGTGCCAGCAGTTCAGCGGGGCCGGAAAACTACGAGCAGTACTTC.

The genes are TRBV11-3 and TRBJ2-7; 9 bases align to TRBD1. CDR1 and CDR2 (germline): SGHNT, YENEEA. The CDR3 has 17 amino acids. J gave up 5 bases and V 5 bases, and 16 bases lay outside the gene matches. The CDR3 bases are TGTGCCAGCAGCCCCCAGATGCCGGGACAGGGCGGCAACGAGCAGTACTTC. Translated: CASSPQMPGQGGNEQYF.

The V gene is TRBV7-9, the J gene TRBJ1-2, with D perhaps matching TRBD1 (5 bases). This CDR3 is 14 amino acids long. V lost 5 bases and J 3 bases, leaving 13 bases between the germline ends. Germline values: CDR1 SEHNR, CDR2 FQNEAQ (reference sequence). The CDR3 spells CASSPDWGDYGYTF. In DNA form, the CDR3 reads TGTGCCAGCAGCCCCGATTGGGGGGACTATGGCTACACCTTC.

This clone showed up just once. The chain recombines TRBV2 with TRBJ1-2; D gene ambiguous. The CDR3 loop spans 15 amino acids. Germline V CDR1 and CDR2: SNHLY, FYNNEI. V was pared by 2 bases and J by 4 bases, with 14 bases between. This CDR3 is CASSEKAASPYGYTF. The CDR3 DNA reads as TGTGCCAGCAGTGAAAAGGCCGCAAGCCCCTATGGCTACACCTTC.

V is TRBV5-6 and J is TRBJ2-2; D is unresolved. Trimming removed 2 bases at V and 4 bases at J, with 12 bases between. The CDR3 extends over 15 amino acids. CDR1 is SGHDT, CDR2 YYEEEE, per germline. CDR3 nucleotides: TGTGCCAGCAGCTTATCGTGGTCGGTCACCGGGGAGCTGTTTTTT. Protein product: CASSLSWSVTGELFF.

This chain joins TRBV7-9 and TRBJ1-3; D is uncertain. Germline V gene data show CDR1 as SEHNR and CDR2 as FQNEAQ (reference sequence). CDR3 length equals 14 residues. V was cut by 8 bases and J by 1 base, with 12 bases left in between. This CDR3 is CASGPRISGNTIYF. As DNA, the CDR3 is TGTGCCAGCGGGCCCAGGATTTCTGGAAACACCATATATTTT.

The chain is built from TRBV2 and TRBJ2-5, with D tentatively TRBD1 or TRBD2 (5 bases each). V lost 6 bases to trimming and J lost 2 bases, with 16 bases between them. The CDR3 is 15 residues long. Looked up from germline, CDR1 is SNHLY and CDR2 is FYNNEI. The CDR3 region is CASRRGGGRQETQYF. CDR3 nucleotides: TGTGCCAGCAGACGGGGCGGTGGACGGCAAGAGACCCAGTACTTC.

This chain links TRBV2 with TRBJ1-5; D is uncertain. V was trimmed by 9 bases and J by 2 bases, leaving 14 bases between them. The CDR3 runs to 14 residues. CDR1 and CDR2 (germline): SNHLY, FYNNEI. Here the CDR3 reads CASRGSGGNQPQHF. The CDR3 nucleotides are TGTGCCAGTCGGGGTTCGGGTGGCAATCAGCCCCAGCATTTT.

The V gene is TRBV4-2, the J gene TRBJ1-2; D is ambiguous. The V and J ends lost 0 bases and 1 base respectively, with 6 bases between them. The CDR3 consists of 14 residues. Germline loops: CDR1 LGHNA, CDR2 YNFKEQ. The CDR3 protein is CASSQDLRNYGYTF. In DNA, the CDR3 is TGTGCCAGCAGCCAAGATCTACGTAACTATGGCTACACCTTC.

CDR3: CASSVIPYEQYF. CDR3 bases: TGTGCCAGCAGTGTCATTCCATACGAGCAGTACTTC. The genes are TRBV2 and TRBJ2-7; D gene uncertain. Germline V gives CDR1 SNHLY, CDR2 FYNNEI. The CDR3 totals 12 residues. Trimming took 4 bases from V and 4 from J, leaving 8 bases between them.

This clone was counted a single time. The rearrangement links TRBV10-1 to TRBJ2-3, with 7 bases matching TRBD2. The CDR3 sequence is 13 residues long. V shed 6 bases and J 4 bases; nucleotides not matched to a gene: 4. Germline V lookup: CDR1 WNHNN, CDR2 SYGVQD (reference sequence). CDR3 coding DNA: TGCGCCAGCAGGGAGGGACTATCAGATACGCAGTATTTT. Its translation is CASREGLSDTQYF.

The CDR3 nucleotides are TGTGCCAGTAGTATAGGCCCCACAGGCCAAGAGACCCAGTACTTC. Translated, it gives CASSIGPTGQETQYF. J is TRBJ2-5 and V is TRBV19; D may be TRBD1 (5 bases). The CDR3 is 15 residues long. Trimming pared 1 base from V and 1 base from J, leaving 10 bases between. Germline CDR1 reads LNHDA; CDR2 reads SQIVND (reference sequence). The variable domain in full, with the rest retrieved from reference TRBV19 and TRBJ2-5, is DGGITQSPKYLFRKEGQNVTLSCEQNLNHDAMYWYRQDPGQGLRLIYYSQIVNDFQKGDIAEGYSVSREKKESFPLTVTSAQKNPTAFYLCASSIGPTGQETQYFGPGTRLLVL.

CDR3 protein: CASSQSFPRTGSQETQYF. The CDR3 nucleotides are TGCGCCAGCAGTCAATCTTTCCCCCGGACAGGGAGCCAAGAGACCCAGTACTTC. This chain uses TRBV23-1 with TRBJ2-5, with 8 bases aligning to TRBD1. TRBV23-1 is noted as an ORF with a role that remains uncertain. CDR3 length equals 18 residues. The V segment lost 0 bases and the J segment 1 base; nucleotides outside the gene matches: 10.